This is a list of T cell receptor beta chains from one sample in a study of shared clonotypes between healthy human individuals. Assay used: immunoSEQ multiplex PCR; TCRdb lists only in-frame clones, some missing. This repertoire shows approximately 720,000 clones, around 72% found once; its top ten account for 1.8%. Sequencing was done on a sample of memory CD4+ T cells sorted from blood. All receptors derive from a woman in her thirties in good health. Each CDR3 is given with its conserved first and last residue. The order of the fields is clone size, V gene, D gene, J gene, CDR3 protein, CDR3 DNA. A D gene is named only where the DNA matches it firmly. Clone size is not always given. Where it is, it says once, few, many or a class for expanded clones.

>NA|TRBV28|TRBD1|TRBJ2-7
CASRPQGATYEQYF
TGTGCCAGCAGACCTCAGGGGGCCACCTACGAGCAGTACTTC
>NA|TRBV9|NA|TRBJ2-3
CASSKRTPSTDTQYF
TGTGCCAGCAGCAAACGGACACCCTCCACAGATACGCAGTATTTT
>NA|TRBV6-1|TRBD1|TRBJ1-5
CASRQGARDQPQHF
TGTGCCAGCAGACAGGGGGCGCGAGATCAGCCCCAGCATTTT
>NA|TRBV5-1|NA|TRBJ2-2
CASSLSPTLNTGELFF
TGCGCCAGCAGCTTGTCTCCTACACTAAACACCGGGGAGCTGTTTTTT
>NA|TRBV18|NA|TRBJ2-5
CASSGTHQETQYF
TGTGCCAGCTCAGGGACGCATCAAGAGACCCAGTACTTC
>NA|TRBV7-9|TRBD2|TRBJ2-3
CASSLGASGRAREDTQYF
TGTGCCAGCAGCTTAGGGGCTAGCGGGAGGGCCCGGGAAGATACGCAGTATTTT
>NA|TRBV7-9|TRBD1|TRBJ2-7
CASSYRDSAVGEQYF
TGTGCCAGCAGCTACCGGGACAGCGCCGTGGGCGAGCAGTACTTC
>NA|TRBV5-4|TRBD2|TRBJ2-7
CASSSAGTSVTEQYF
TGTGCCAGCAGCTCGGCCGGGACTAGCGTAACCGAGCAGTACTTC
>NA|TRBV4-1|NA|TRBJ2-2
CASSQLGVGFTGELFF
TGCGCCAGCAGCCAGTTGGGCGTTGGGTTTACCGGGGAGCTGTTTTTT
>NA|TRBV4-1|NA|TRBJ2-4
CASSQREGKNIQYF
TGCGCCAGCAGCCAACGTGAGGGAAAAAACATTCAGTACTTC
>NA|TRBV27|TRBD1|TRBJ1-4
CASRTDRGGEKLFF
TGTGCCAGCAGAACGGACAGGGGTGGTGAAAAACTGTTTTTT
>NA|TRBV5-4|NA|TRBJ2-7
CAREGGEQYF
TGTGCCAGGGAGGGAGGCGAGCAGTACTTC
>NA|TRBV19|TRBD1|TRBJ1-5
CASSRGQGAGQPQHF
TGTGCCAGTAGTAGAGGACAGGGGGCAGGTCAGCCCCAGCATTTT
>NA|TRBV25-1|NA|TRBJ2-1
CASSATGSTSSYNEQFF
TGTGCCAGCAGTGCCACAGGGTCAACTAGCTCCTACAATGAGCAGTTCTTC
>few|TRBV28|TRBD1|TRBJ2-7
CASSPIRQGAYEQYF
TGTGCCAGCAGTCCTATTAGACAGGGTGCCTACGAGCAGTACTTC
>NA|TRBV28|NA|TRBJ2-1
CASSFPTLRTSSYNEQFF
TGTGCCAGCAGTTTTCCCACGTTGCGAACGAGCTCCTACAATGAGCAGTTCTTC
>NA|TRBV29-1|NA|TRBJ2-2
CSATPRSGLVTGELFF
TGCAGCGCTACCCCCAGGTCGGGCCTTGTTACCGGGGAGCTGTTTTTT
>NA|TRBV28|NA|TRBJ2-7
CASSSRHQNYEQYF
TGTGCCAGCAGCTCCCGTCACCAAAACTACGAGCAGTACTTC
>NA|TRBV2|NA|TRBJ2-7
CASSEAGQGPSYEQYF
TGTGCCAGCAGTGAAGCGGGTCAGGGACCAAGTTACGAGCAGTACTTC
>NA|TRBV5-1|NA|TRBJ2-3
CASSLQGLSTDTQYF
TGCGCCAGCAGCTTGCAGGGATTGAGCACAGATACGCAGTATTTT
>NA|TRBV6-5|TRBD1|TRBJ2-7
CASRTGGYEQYF
TGTGCCAGCAGGACAGGGGGCTACGAGCAGTACTTC
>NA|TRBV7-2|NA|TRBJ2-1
CASSTGSNEQFF
TGTGCCAGCAGCACCGGAAGCAATGAGCAGTTCTTC
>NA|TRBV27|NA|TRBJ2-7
CASSSRTDSWEQYF
TGTGCCAGCAGTTCTAGGACTGACTCCTGGGAGCAGTACTTC
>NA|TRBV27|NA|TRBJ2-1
CASRPQWTSYNEQFF
TGTGCCAGCAGACCACAGTGGACAAGTTACAATGAGCAGTTCTTC
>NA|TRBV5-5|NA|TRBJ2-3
CASSLGLLRTDTQYF
TGTGCCAGCAGCTTGGGGCTCCTTCGCACAGATACGCAGTATTTT
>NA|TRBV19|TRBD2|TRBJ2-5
CASSKGLAGVVETQYF
TGTGCCAGTAGTAAGGGACTAGCGGGAGTTGTTGAGACCCAGTACTTC
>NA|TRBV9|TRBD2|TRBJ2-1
CASSVGGSYNEQFF
TGTGCCAGCAGCGTGGGGGGGTCCTACAATGAGCAGTTCTTC
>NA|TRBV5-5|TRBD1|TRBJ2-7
CASSVMTGKGYEQYF
TGTGCCAGCAGTGTGATGACAGGGAAGGGATACGAGCAGTACTTC
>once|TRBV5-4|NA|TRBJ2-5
CASSLRFQETQYF
TGTGCCAGCAGCTTGCGATTCCAAGAGACCCAGTACTTC
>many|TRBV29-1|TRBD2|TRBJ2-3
CSVEVAGLPGDTQYF
TGCAGCGTTGAGGTAGCGGGACTCCCGGGAGATACGCAGTATTTT
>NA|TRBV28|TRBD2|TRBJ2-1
CASNSPTSGNEQFF
TGTGCCAGCAACAGCCCTACTAGCGGTAATGAGCAGTTCTTC
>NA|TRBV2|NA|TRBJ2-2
CASDGSSNTGELFF
TGTGCCAGCGACGGGAGTTCGAACACCGGGGAGCTGTTTTTT
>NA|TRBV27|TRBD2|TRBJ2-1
CASSLRAGGGYEQFF
TGTGCCAGCAGTTTAAGGGCGGGAGGAGGCTATGAGCAGTTCTTC
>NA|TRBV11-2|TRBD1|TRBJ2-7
CASSSRGTGLGEQYF
TGTGCCAGCAGCTCCAGAGGGACAGGGCTGGGTGAGCAGTACTTC
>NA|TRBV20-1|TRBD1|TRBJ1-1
CSAQGGLRAFF
TGCAGTGCCCAGGGGGGGTTAAGAGCTTTCTTT
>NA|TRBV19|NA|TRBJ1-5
CASTLGWGGNQPQHF
TGTGCCAGTACACTCGGGTGGGGAGGGAATCAGCCCCAGCATTTT
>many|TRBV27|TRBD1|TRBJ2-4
CASRDAGQGNIQYF
TGTGCCAGCAGGGATGCGGGACAGGGAAACATTCAGTACTTC
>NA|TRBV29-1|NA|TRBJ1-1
CSVEDQSTNTEAFF
TGCAGCGTTGAAGATCAGTCCACGAACACTGAAGCTTTCTTT
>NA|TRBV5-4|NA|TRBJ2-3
CASSLGLNPTDTQYF
TGTGCCAGCAGCTTGGGTCTCAATCCCACAGATACGCAGTATTTT
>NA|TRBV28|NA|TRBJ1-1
CASSFGGNTEAFF
TGTGCCAGCAGTTTCGGGGGGAACACTGAAGCTTTCTTT
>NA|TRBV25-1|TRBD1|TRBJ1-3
CASSEWGTGPGNTIYF
TGTGCCAGCAGTGAATGGGGGACAGGGCCAGGAAACACCATATATTTT
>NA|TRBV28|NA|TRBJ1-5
CASSLYRQGSNQPQHF
TGTGCCAGCAGTTTGTACAGGCAAGGGAGCAATCAGCCCCAGCATTTT
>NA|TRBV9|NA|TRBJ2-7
CASSVEGTYEQYF
TGTGCCAGCAGCGTAGAGGGAACCTACGAGCAGTACTTC
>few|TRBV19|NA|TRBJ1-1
CASGTQIDTEAFF
TGTGCCAGCGGGACACAGATTGACACTGAAGCTTTCTTT
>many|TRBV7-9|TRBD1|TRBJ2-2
CASSSSGTGGGGELFF
TGTGCCAGCAGCTCCTCCGGGACAGGGGGTGGCGGGGAGCTGTTTTTT
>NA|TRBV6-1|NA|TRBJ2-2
CATPSTGRWGELFF
TGTGCCACCCCGTCGACAGGGAGGTGGGGGGAGCTGTTTTTT
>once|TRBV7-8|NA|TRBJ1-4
CASSSTGIGEKLFF
TGTGCCAGCAGCTCCACAGGGATCGGAGAAAAACTGTTTTTT
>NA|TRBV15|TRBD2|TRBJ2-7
CATSRTKLGLAGGIYEQYF
TGTGCCACCAGCAGGACCAAGTTGGGACTAGCGGGAGGGATCTACGAGCAGTACTTC